These 14 T cell receptor beta chains were all obtained from the same sample, sequenced in a study of T cells in Graves' hyperthyroidism and ophthalmopathy. TCR beta CDR3 region amplification was performed from RNA transcripts. Researchers ran a first-round RT-PCR on the TCR CDR3 using the HTBI primer set. TCRdb reprocessed the multiplex PCR reads via MiXCR and lists one record per CDR3 protein. The data show 300,000 to 400,000 distinct CDR3 sequences, less than 20% seen once. Sequencing input: blood. The receptors shown here come from a man aged 18 to 29 with Graves' ophthalmopathy.

Only one count was recorded for this clonotype. The V call is TRBV4-1, the J call TRBJ1-4, with a tentative D call TRBD1 (6 bases). The germline gives CDR1 MGHRA, CDR2 YSYEKL. V dropped 4 bases and J dropped 5 bases, with 17 bases sitting between them. The CDR3 sequence is 16 residues long. CDR3 amino acids: CASSPPGGRVNEKLFF. CDR3 DNA: TGCGCCAGCAGCCCCCCCGGGGGCCGCGTCAATGAAAAACTGTTTTTT.

This clonotype was seen just once. This chain's CDR3 is CASSTHLGTGNTIYF. DNA of the CDR3: TGTGCCAGCAGCACCCACCTTGGGACTGGAAACACCATATATTTT. The chain carries TRBV9 and TRBJ1-3; no firm D call. Germline values: CDR1 SGDLS, CDR2 YYNGEE. The CDR3 covers 15 residues. V was trimmed by 4 bases and J by 2 bases, leaving 13 bases between them.

This clonotype showed up just a few times. The chain carries TRBV10-3 and TRBJ2-7, with TRBD1 identical over 8 bases. Germline CDR1 ENHRY, CDR2 SYGVKD. With 6 bases clipped from V and 0 bases from J, the junction kept 10 bases outside the gene matches. This CDR3 comprises 16 residues. In nucleotides, the CDR3 is TGTGCCATCAGCCCTGGACAGGGCCGAGGCTCCTACGAGCAGTACTTC. This sequence encodes CAISPGQGRGSYEQYF.

This clonotype was observed many times. This sequence joins TRBV28 and TRBJ1-2; maybe TRBD1 (6 bases). Trimming took off 2 bases at V and 8 bases at J, with 12 bases between the two ends. The CDR3 is made up of 13 amino acids. From germline, CDR1 is MDHEN and CDR2 SYDVKM. The CDR3 DNA sequence: TGTGCCAGCAGTTTAACAGGGTACGAGGGCTACACCTTC. It is translated as CASSLTGYEGYTF.

This clonotype has a count of ten or more. The genes are TRBV11-2 and TRBJ2-2, with D unclear. This CDR3 region has 16 residues. V was pared by 5 bases and J by 6 bases, with 19 bases between. CDR1 and CDR2 (germline): SGHAT, FQNNGV. The CDR3 nucleotides read TGTGCCAGCAGCCAAAGGCGTCCCAGGACGGCCGGGGAGCTGTTTTTT. It specifies CASSQRRPRTAGELFF.

V is TRBV20-1 and J is TRBJ2-1; D unresolved. Trimming removed 6 bases at V and 1 base at J, with 16 bases between. This CDR3 has 15 residues. Germline CDR1 is DFQATT and CDR2 is SNEGSKA (reference sequence). CDR3 sequence: CSATPRAVSYNEQFF. DNA of the CDR3: TGCAGTGCCACCCCCCGGGCGGTATCCTACAATGAGCAGTTCTTC.

The chain joins TRBV7-3 to TRBJ1-1, with 11 bases matching TRBD1. The trim removed 5 bases at V and 7 bases at J, leaving 9 bases unmatched. Germline assignment: CDR1 SGHTA and CDR2 FQGTGA. This CDR3 has 15 amino acids. CDR3 loop: CASSVAPDRGLEAFF. The CDR3 bases are TGTGCCAGCAGCGTCGCCCCGGACAGGGGGCTTGAAGCTTTCTTT.

This clonotype was detected ten times or more. The chain has TRBV13 and TRBJ1-2; the match to TRBD1 covers 10 bases. Per germline, CDR1 PRHDT and CDR2 FYEKMQ (reference sequence). This CDR3 has 16 amino acids. The junction had 9 bases not matched to a gene; V was cut back by 0 bases and J by 8 bases. CDR3 amino acids: CASSLGLTGTGDGYTF. Written as DNA, the CDR3 is TGTGCCAGCAGCTTAGGCCTCACCGGGACAGGGGACGGCTACACCTTC.

V and J are TRBV10-3 and TRBJ2-7; possibly TRBD1 for D (6 bases). Trimming cost V 2 bases and J 6 bases, with 8 bases left between them. Germline assignment: CDR1 ENHRY and CDR2 SYGVKD. CDR3 length: 12 amino acids. This CDR3 is CAISELDSEQYF. In nucleotides, the CDR3 is TGTGCCATCAGTGAGCTGGACAGCGAGCAGTACTTC.

This clonotype was counted only a few times. The chain carries TRBV18 and TRBJ1-1; D is ambiguous. Germline V gene data show CDR1 as KGHSH and CDR2 as LQKENI. V was clipped by 2 bases and J by 6 bases, with 13 bases between them. The CDR3 consists of 14 residues. CDR3: CASSPDTPWPEAFF. The CDR3 coding sequence is TGTGCCAGCTCACCAGACACCCCCTGGCCTGAAGCTTTCTTT.

The chain uses TRBV3-1 and TRBJ2-3, with 10 bases aligning to TRBD2. The CDR3 extends over 15 amino acids. The V segment lost 4 bases and the J segment 2 bases; nucleotides outside the gene matches: 3. Germline loops: CDR1 LGHDT, CDR2 YNNKEL (reference sequence). This CDR3 is CASSPLAGATDTQYF. Here the CDR3 DNA reads TGTGCCAGCAGCCCCCTAGCGGGGGCCACAGATACGCAGTATTTT.

This clonotype was found many times. The chain couples TRBV7-8 to TRBJ2-7; TRBD2 is a possible D gene (6 bases). Trimming pared 5 bases from V and 0 bases from J, leaving 17 bases between. Germline CDR1 reads SGHVS; CDR2 reads FQNEAQ. This CDR3 region has 16 residues. Here the CDR3 reads CASSTAGPGSSYEQYF. DNA for the CDR3: TGTGCCAGCAGCACGGCGGGGCCTGGTAGCTCCTACGAGCAGTACTTC.

This clonotype was seen only a few times. The chain is built from TRBV10-1 and TRBJ2-3; D is possibly TRBD1 or TRBD2 (5 bases each). This CDR3 has 14 residues. CDR1 and CDR2 from the germline V gene are WNHNN and SYGVQD (reference sequence). The V end was cut by 3 bases, the J end by 0 bases, with 7 bases between. CDR3 bases: TGCGCCAGCAGTGACGGGGACAGCACAGATACGCAGTATTTT. Protein product: CASSDGDSTDTQYF.

The chain couples TRBV7-8 to TRBJ2-1; no reliable D call. V shed 5 bases and J shed 8 bases, with 7 bases lying between them. CDR1 SGHVS and CDR2 FQNEAQ come from the germline V gene. The CDR3 totals 11 residues. The CDR3 coding sequence is TGTGCCAGCAGCCCGGCCCATGAGCAGTTCTTC. The encoded protein is CASSPAHEQFF.